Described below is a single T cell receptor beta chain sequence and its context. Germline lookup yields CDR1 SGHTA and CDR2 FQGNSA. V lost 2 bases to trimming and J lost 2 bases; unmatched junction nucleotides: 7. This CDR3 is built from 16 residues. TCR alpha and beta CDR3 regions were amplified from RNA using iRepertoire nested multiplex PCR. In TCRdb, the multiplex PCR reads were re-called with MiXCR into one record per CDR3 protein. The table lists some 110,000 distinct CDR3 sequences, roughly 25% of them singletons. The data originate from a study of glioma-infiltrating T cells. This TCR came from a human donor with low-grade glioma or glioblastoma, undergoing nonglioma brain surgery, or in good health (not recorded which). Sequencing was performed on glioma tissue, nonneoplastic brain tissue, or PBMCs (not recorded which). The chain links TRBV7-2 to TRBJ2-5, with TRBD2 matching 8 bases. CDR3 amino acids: CASSLKSGGPQETQYF. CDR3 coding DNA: TGTGCCAGCAGCTTAAAATCGGGAGGGCCGCAAGAGACCCAGTACTTC.